This record looks at one T cell receptor beta chain sequence and its context. The antigen is unknown. This record comes from a study of cytomegalovirus exposure and HLA in healthy donors. The overall study: As an earlier analysis found, around 200 million T cells yielded 90 million to 140 million unique TCR beta sequences. Study-wide points: Among the CMV-associated chains, three were confirmed in vitro as specific for CMV antigens. A later analysis associated 15,000 or so TCR beta sequences with HLA alleles at a 0.05 false discovery rate.

In the PCR, 60 Vbeta and 13 Jbeta primers were used. The data were produced by immunoSEQ multiplex PCR, yet TCRdb's version contains in-frame clones alone and is incomplete. Among some 97,000 clones listed, about 77% were seen once. Sequencing input: PBMCs. The receptor's source is a woman aged 50 to 65 in good health and CMV-seropositive.

The CDR3 loop is CASSLYGTGIEAFF. The CDR3 DNA is TGTGCCAGCAGCTTGTACGGGACAGGGATTGAAGCTTTCTTT. The V and J genes are TRBV5-8 and TRBJ1-1; 9 positions agree with TRBD1. This CDR3 region has 14 residues. Unmatched junction bases numbered 5, after V lost 1 base and J lost 7 bases. Germline CDR1 and CDR2: SGHTS and YDEGEE.